What follows are 29 T cell receptor beta chains derived from one specimen sequenced in a study of blood T cell repertoires in COVID-19. The table came from immunoSEQ multiplex PCR; TCRdb's copy has only in-frame clones and leaves some out. This sample carries about 290,000 clones, approximately 91% of them seen once, and the ten largest clones take about 1.7%. Sequencing was performed on PBMCs or T cells enriched from blood (not recorded which). Source of these receptors: a woman between 40 and 50 years old who had recovered from COVID-19.

The chain joins TRBV2 to TRBJ2-7; 8 nucleotides align to TRBD2. This CDR3 has 12 residues. Germline loops: CDR1 SNHLY, CDR2 FYNNEI. J lost 5 bases, V lost 6 bases, and 3 bases had no gene match. The CDR3 sequence is CASRGLADEQYF. CDR3 nucleotides: TGTGCCAGCAGAGGACTAGCTGACGAGCAGTACTTC. Filled out from reference TRBV2 and TRBJ2-7, the complete variable domain reads EPEVTQTPSHQVTQMGQEVILRCVPISNHLYFYWYRQILGQKVEFLVSFYNNEISEKSEIFDDQFSVERPDGSNFTLKIRSTKLEDSAMYFCASRGLADEQYFGPGTRLTVT.

The V gene is TRBV3-1 (or the pseudogene TRBV3-2), the J gene TRBJ1-6; possibly TRBD1 for D (5 bases). Per germline, CDR1 LGHDT and CDR2 YNNKEL (reference sequence). The V gene lost 4 bases and the J gene lost 4 bases, with 8 bases spanning the gap. The CDR3 loop spans 14 amino acids. Here the CDR3 DNA reads TGTGCCAGCAGCCTTGGACAATATAATTCACCCCTCCACTTT. As protein: CASSLGQYNSPLHF.

The J gene is TRBJ2-5, the V gene TRBV5-1, with D possibly TRBD2 on 5 matching bases. Germline V gene lookup returns CDR1 SGHRS and CDR2 YFSETQ. With 4 bases removed from V and 3 bases from J, the gap between germline ends came to 7 bases. This CDR3 is 12 amino acids long. CDR3 protein: CASSEEEETQYF. CDR3 bases: TGCGCCAGCAGCGAGGAGGAAGAGACCCAGTACTTC.

The chain links TRBV2 to TRBJ1-1, with D maybe TRBD1 (5 bases). The V gene's germline CDR1 is SNHLY and CDR2 FYNNEI. This CDR3 is built from 13 residues. Trimming took off 4 bases at V and 1 base at J, with 7 bases between the two ends. CDR3 nucleotides: TGTGCCAGCAGTGGGGACTCGAACACTGAAGCTTTCTTT. Its translation is CASSGDSNTEAFF.

The chain is built from TRBV4-2 and TRBJ2-5, with 7 nucleotides matching TRBD2. The CDR3 has 16 residues. After removal of 4 bases from V and 0 bases from J, the junction contained 8 bases not matched to a gene. Germline V lookup: CDR1 LGHNA, CDR2 YNFKEQ. The CDR3: CASSRSAGADQETQYF. CDR3 coding DNA: TGTGCCAGCAGCCGTAGCGCGGGAGCGGACCAAGAGACCCAGTACTTC.

This chain links TRBV5-1 with TRBJ2-1; 10 nucleotides align to TRBD2. Germline loops: CDR1 SGHRS, CDR2 YFSETQ. The CDR3 is 16 amino acids. Germline trimming cut 0 bases from V and 6 bases from J; bases unmatched to any gene: 6. The CDR3 region is CASSLVSGGAFNEQFF. The CDR3 nucleotides read TGCGCCAGCAGCTTGGTAAGCGGGGGGGCCTTCAATGAGCAGTTCTTC.

V and J are TRBV9 and TRBJ1-2; tentative D call: TRBD1 (5 bases). Germline loops: CDR1 SGDLS, CDR2 YYNGEE. Trimming stripped 3 bases from V and 3 bases from J, with 6 bases between. The CDR3 runs to 12 residues. For the CDR3, the DNA is TGTGCCAGCAGCGCGACAGACTATGGCTACACCTTC. This encodes CASSATDYGYTF.

The chain carries TRBV9 and TRBJ1-1; D is possibly TRBD1 (5 bases). The ends were cut back, 0 bases at V and 3 bases at J, with 9 bases in the middle. CDR3 size: 14 residues. Germline CDR1 SGDLS, CDR2 YYNGEE. The CDR3, as DNA: TGTGCCAGCAGCGTAGGGGTGGGGCACACTGAAGCTTTCTTT. The encoded protein is CASSVGVGHTEAFF.

The rearrangement joins TRBV7-2 to TRBJ1-3; the D is unclear. The CDR3 contains 13 residues. CDR1 and CDR2 from the germline V gene are SGHTA and FQGNSA. The V gene lost 2 bases and the J gene lost 7 bases, with 9 bases spanning the gap. The DNA of the CDR3 is TGTGCCAGCAGCTTATACATAGCGAACACCATATATTTT. Amino acids: CASSLYIANTIYF.

The CDR3, as DNA: TGCGCCAGCAGCTTTACGCCTAGCGGGTTGAGCGAGCAGTACTTC. Protein product: CASSFTPSGLSEQYF. The chain has TRBV5-1 and TRBJ2-7; TRBD2 matches 8 bases. V lost 2 bases and J lost 6; bases outside the gene matches: 10. Germline V CDR1 and CDR2: SGHRS, YFSETQ. The CDR3 is 15 residues long.

This clone was seen once. J is TRBJ2-5 and V is TRBV7-8; D might be TRBD2 (6 bases). CDR3 size: 16 residues. Germline assignment: CDR1 SGHVS and CDR2 FQNEAQ. Trimming removed 4 bases from V and 0 bases from J, with 15 bases in between. This CDR3 is CASSSIGAGYQETQYF. DNA of the CDR3: TGTGCCAGCAGCTCTATCGGTGCGGGATACCAAGAGACCCAGTACTTC.

The chain recombines TRBV18 with TRBJ1-1; possibly TRBD1 for D (6 bases). Between the trimmed V and J ends, which lost 3 bases and 9 bases, there was a span of 17 bases. Germline CDR1 reads KGHSH; CDR2 reads LQKENI. The CDR3 is 14 residues long. The chain's CDR3 is CASSPGRLQGKAFF. DNA for the CDR3: TGTGCCAGCTCACCCGGCCGGCTACAGGGAAAAGCTTTCTTT.

This clone was observed a single time. The chain has TRBV3-1 (or the pseudogene TRBV3-2) and TRBJ2-2; a weak D match, TRBD2 (6 bases). Per germline, CDR1 LGHDT and CDR2 YNNKEL (reference sequence). V was pared by 4 bases and J by 3 bases, with 15 bases between. The CDR3 is 16 residues long. Here the CDR3 reads CASSLWEPGDTGELFF. The DNA for the CDR3 is TGTGCCAGCAGCCTTTGGGAACCGGGGGACACCGGGGAGCTGTTTTTT.

A single count supports this clone. V usage is TRBV28 and J usage is TRBJ2-7; the D gene is possibly TRBD1 (7 bases). The germline V gene has CDR1 MDHEN and CDR2 SYDVKM. The CDR3 consists of 13 residues. Between the trimmed V and J ends, which lost 9 bases and 2 bases, there was a span of 14 bases. The CDR3 reads CASHQGGPYEQYF. CDR3 nucleotides: TGTGCCAGTCATCAGGGGGGCCCCTACGAGCAGTACTTC.

The chain couples TRBV5-1 to TRBJ1-5; D might be TRBD1 (5 bases). This CDR3 region has 16 residues. V was pared by 0 bases and J by 0 bases, with 10 bases between. Germline V gene lookup returns CDR1 SGHRS and CDR2 YFSETQ. CDR3 residues: CASSLDGAHSNQPQHF. CDR3 nucleotides: TGCGCCAGCAGCTTGGATGGGGCCCATAGCAATCAGCCCCAGCATTTT.

The chain links TRBV30 to TRBJ1-1; D unclear. Germline CDR1 and CDR2: GTSNPN and SVGIG (reference sequence). The CDR3 length is 14 residues. V lost 4 bases to trimming and J lost 4 bases, with 16 bases between them. CDR3 sequence: CAWTLEAWSTEAFF. The CDR3 DNA is TGTGCCTGGACTTTAGAAGCCTGGAGCACTGAAGCTTTCTTT. The whole variable domain, filled in from reference TRBV30 and TRBJ1-1, reads SQTIHQWPATLVQPVGSPLSLECTVEGTSNPNLYWYRQAAGRGLQLLFYSVGIGQISSEVPQNLSASRPQDRQFILSSKKLLLSDSGFYLCAWTLEAWSTEAFFGQGTRLTVV.

The chain combines TRBV2 with TRBJ2-2; possibly TRBD2 for D (5 bases). V was cut by 7 bases and J by 1 base, with 13 bases left in between. The CDR3 loop spans 15 amino acids. Germline V gene lookup returns CDR1 SNHLY and CDR2 FYNNEI. The CDR3 DNA reads as TGTGCCAGCAAGTATGTAGGAGGGAACACCGGGGAGCTGTTTTTT. This translates into CASKYVGGNTGELFF.

The CDR3 sequence is CAWTEGEGTDTQYF. For the CDR3, the DNA is TGTGCCTGGACCGAAGGGGAAGGGACAGATACGCAGTATTTT. The genes are TRBV30 and TRBJ2-3; weak D call: TRBD1 (5 bases). V was trimmed by 4 bases and J by 3 bases, leaving 14 bases between them. The CDR3 runs 14 residues. Per germline, CDR1 GTSNPN and CDR2 SVGIG (reference sequence).

The rearrangement joins TRBV4-1 to TRBJ1-6; TRBD1 aligns across 7 bases. This CDR3 is 15 amino acids long. Germline loops: CDR1 MGHRA, CDR2 YSYEKL. V shed 1 base and J 5 bases; nucleotides not matched to a gene: 2. DNA for the CDR3: TGCGCCAGCAGCCAAGGGGACAGAGATAATTCACCCCTCCACTTT. This encodes CASSQGDRDNSPLHF.

CDR3 protein: CASSFQANSPLHF. Here the CDR3 DNA reads TGTGCCAGCAGCTTTCAGGCGAATTCACCCCTCCACTTT. The rearrangement joins TRBV7-9 to TRBJ1-6; no definite D call. The CDR3 is 13 amino acids. V was cut by 3 bases and J by 7 bases, with 7 bases left in between. Per the germline V gene, CDR1 is SEHNR and CDR2 is FQNEAQ (reference sequence).

This clone was observed a handful of times. The rearrangement joins TRBV4-3 to TRBJ2-3, with TRBD1 as a possible D gene (5 bases). Trimming removed 0 bases at V and 2 bases at J, with 15 bases between. Germline V gene sequence: CDR1 LGHNA, CDR2 YSLEER. The CDR3 loop spans 17 amino acids. CDR3 amino acids: CASSQDFVRGSTDTQYF. Written as DNA, the CDR3 is TGCGCCAGCAGCCAAGATTTTGTAAGGGGATCCACAGATACGCAGTATTTT.

This clone came up once. The chain recombines TRBV14 with TRBJ1-2; D may be TRBD1 (5 bases). From germline, CDR1 is SGHDN and CDR2 FVKESK. The ends were cut back, 1 base at V and 2 bases at J, with 5 bases in the middle. The CDR3 consists of 13 residues. The CDR3, as DNA: TGTGCCAGCAGCCAAGGACAGAACTATGGCTACACCTTC. This sequence encodes CASSQGQNYGYTF. The complete variable domain, with remaining parts taken from reference TRBV14 and TRBJ1-2, reads EAGVTQFPSHSVIEKGQTVTLRCDPISGHDNLYWYRRVMGKEIKFLLHFVKESKQDESGMPNNRFLAERTGGTYSTLKVQPAELEDSGVYFCASSQGQNYGYTFGSGTRLTVV.

The J gene is TRBJ2-2, the V gene TRBV5-1; 9 bases agree with TRBD2. The CDR3 runs 14 residues. Germline CDR1 is SGHRS and CDR2 is YFSETQ. V was clipped by 5 bases and J by 8 bases; unmatched bases: 7. CDR3: CASRKRGANGELFF. The CDR3 bases are TGCGCCAGCAGAAAGCGGGGGGCCAATGGGGAGCTGTTTTTT.

This clone was recorded only once. The chain joins TRBV7-9 to TRBJ1-2, with D possibly being TRBD1 (5 bases). The germline CDR1 and CDR2 sequences are SEHNR and FQNEAQ (reference sequence). The V end was cut by 6 bases, the J end by 0 bases, with 14 bases between. CDR3 length equals 15 residues. The CDR3 coding sequence is TGTGCCAGCAGATCCGACAGCTTCGCTAACTATGGCTACACCTTC. Amino acid sequence: CASRSDSFANYGYTF.

J is TRBJ1-4 and V is TRBV7-9; 7 bases fit TRBD1. Germline loops: CDR1 SEHNR, CDR2 FQNEAQ (reference sequence). The trim removed 2 bases at V and 0 bases at J, leaving 0 bases unmatched. This CDR3 region has 15 residues. Here the CDR3 reads CASSLTGATNEKLFF. Written as DNA, the CDR3 is TGTGCCAGCAGCTTAACAGGGGCAACTAATGAAAAACTGTTTTTT.

The chain recombines TRBV28 with TRBJ1-1, with 7 bases aligning to TRBD1. The CDR3 extends over 14 amino acids. Unmatched junction bases numbered 7, after V lost 5 bases and J lost 4 bases. The germline CDR1 and CDR2 sequences are MDHEN and SYDVKM. As DNA, the CDR3 is TGTGCCAGCAGTCTCGGACAGGCTGGCACTGAAGCTTTCTTT. Translation: CASSLGQAGTEAFF.

This chain links TRBV5-1 with TRBJ2-7; the D gene is possibly TRBD2 (6 bases). Trimming took off 4 bases at V and 0 bases at J, with 14 bases between the two ends. This CDR3 is 15 amino acids long. Per the germline V gene, CDR1 is SGHRS and CDR2 is YFSETQ. CDR3 loop: CASSGGSGDSYEQYF. The CDR3 DNA sequence: TGCGCCAGCAGCGGAGGATCGGGAGACTCCTACGAGCAGTACTTC.

This clone was seen only once. This rearrangement joins TRBV15 to TRBJ2-3, with 11 bases lining up with TRBD2. The CDR3 is 16 amino acids. CDR1 is LNHNV and CDR2 is YYDKDF in the germline V gene (reference sequence). V gave up 3 bases and J gave up 4 bases; unmatched junction bases: 6. For the CDR3, the DNA is TGTGCCACCAGCAGGGTTAGCGGGAGGGGCCCAGATACGCAGTATTTT. Its protein is CATSRVSGRGPDTQYF.

In this sample, this clone turned up a few times. The chain combines TRBV18 with TRBJ1-5; 11 nucleotides agree with TRBD1. CDR1 is KGHSH, CDR2 LQKENI, per germline. The V segment lost 0 bases and the J segment 4 bases; nucleotides outside the gene matches: 2. The CDR3 is 16 amino acids. CDR3 sequence reads: CASSPPGQGVNQPQHF. The DNA of the CDR3 is TGTGCCAGCTCACCACCGGGACAGGGGGTAAATCAGCCCCAGCATTTT. The whole variable domain, remainder taken from reference TRBV18 and TRBJ1-5, is NAGVMQNPRHLVRRRGQEARLRCSPMKGHSHVYWYRQLPEEGLKFMVYLQKENIIDESGMPKERFSAEFPKEGPSILRIQQVVRGDSAAYFCASSPPGQGVNQPQHFGDGTRLSIL.